This T cell receptor (beta chain) was captured by sequencing in a study of cytomegalovirus exposure and HLA in healthy donors. Across the whole study: A prior study identified roughly 110 million unique TCR beta sequences from about 200 million T cells. Study-wide findings and caveats: TCR beta sequences reportedly predicted most subjects' HLA-A and HLA-B alleles accurately. It was assumed in the presence/absence analyses that sequencing depth was roughly uniform across donors.

A word on this clone: Its specificity is not known.

Every donor was a healthy person donating bone marrow. From germline, CDR1 is SGHRS and CDR2 YFSETQ. V was cut by 9 bases and J by 5 bases, with 19 bases left in between. CDR3 length: 14 amino acids. The study ran its PCR with 60 Vbeta and 13 Jbeta primers. The table came from immunoSEQ multiplex PCR; TCRdb's copy has only in-frame clones and leaves some out. The sample holds about 220,000 clones, almost 80% seen once. V usage is TRBV5-1 and J usage is TRBJ2-3; weak D call: TRBD1 (6 bases). The sequenced sample consisted of PBMCs. The clonotype was recovered from a male donor in good health and CMV-seronegative. The CDR3 bases are TGCGCCACCAACAGAGGGGGTCCGGAAGATACGCAGTATTTT. The encoded protein is CATNRGGPEDTQYF.